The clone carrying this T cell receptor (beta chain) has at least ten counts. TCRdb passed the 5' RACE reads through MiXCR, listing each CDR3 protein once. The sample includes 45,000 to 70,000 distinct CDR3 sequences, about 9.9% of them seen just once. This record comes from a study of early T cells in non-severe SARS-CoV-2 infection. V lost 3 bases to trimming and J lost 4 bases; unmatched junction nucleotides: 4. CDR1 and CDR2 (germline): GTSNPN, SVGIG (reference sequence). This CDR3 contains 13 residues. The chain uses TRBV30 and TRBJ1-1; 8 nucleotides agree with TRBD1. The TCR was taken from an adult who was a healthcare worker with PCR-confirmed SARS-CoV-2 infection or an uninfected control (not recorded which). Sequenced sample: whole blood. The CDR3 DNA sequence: TGTGCCTGGAGAGACAGGGGCGGCACTGAAGCTTTCTTT. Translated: CAWRDRGGTEAFF.